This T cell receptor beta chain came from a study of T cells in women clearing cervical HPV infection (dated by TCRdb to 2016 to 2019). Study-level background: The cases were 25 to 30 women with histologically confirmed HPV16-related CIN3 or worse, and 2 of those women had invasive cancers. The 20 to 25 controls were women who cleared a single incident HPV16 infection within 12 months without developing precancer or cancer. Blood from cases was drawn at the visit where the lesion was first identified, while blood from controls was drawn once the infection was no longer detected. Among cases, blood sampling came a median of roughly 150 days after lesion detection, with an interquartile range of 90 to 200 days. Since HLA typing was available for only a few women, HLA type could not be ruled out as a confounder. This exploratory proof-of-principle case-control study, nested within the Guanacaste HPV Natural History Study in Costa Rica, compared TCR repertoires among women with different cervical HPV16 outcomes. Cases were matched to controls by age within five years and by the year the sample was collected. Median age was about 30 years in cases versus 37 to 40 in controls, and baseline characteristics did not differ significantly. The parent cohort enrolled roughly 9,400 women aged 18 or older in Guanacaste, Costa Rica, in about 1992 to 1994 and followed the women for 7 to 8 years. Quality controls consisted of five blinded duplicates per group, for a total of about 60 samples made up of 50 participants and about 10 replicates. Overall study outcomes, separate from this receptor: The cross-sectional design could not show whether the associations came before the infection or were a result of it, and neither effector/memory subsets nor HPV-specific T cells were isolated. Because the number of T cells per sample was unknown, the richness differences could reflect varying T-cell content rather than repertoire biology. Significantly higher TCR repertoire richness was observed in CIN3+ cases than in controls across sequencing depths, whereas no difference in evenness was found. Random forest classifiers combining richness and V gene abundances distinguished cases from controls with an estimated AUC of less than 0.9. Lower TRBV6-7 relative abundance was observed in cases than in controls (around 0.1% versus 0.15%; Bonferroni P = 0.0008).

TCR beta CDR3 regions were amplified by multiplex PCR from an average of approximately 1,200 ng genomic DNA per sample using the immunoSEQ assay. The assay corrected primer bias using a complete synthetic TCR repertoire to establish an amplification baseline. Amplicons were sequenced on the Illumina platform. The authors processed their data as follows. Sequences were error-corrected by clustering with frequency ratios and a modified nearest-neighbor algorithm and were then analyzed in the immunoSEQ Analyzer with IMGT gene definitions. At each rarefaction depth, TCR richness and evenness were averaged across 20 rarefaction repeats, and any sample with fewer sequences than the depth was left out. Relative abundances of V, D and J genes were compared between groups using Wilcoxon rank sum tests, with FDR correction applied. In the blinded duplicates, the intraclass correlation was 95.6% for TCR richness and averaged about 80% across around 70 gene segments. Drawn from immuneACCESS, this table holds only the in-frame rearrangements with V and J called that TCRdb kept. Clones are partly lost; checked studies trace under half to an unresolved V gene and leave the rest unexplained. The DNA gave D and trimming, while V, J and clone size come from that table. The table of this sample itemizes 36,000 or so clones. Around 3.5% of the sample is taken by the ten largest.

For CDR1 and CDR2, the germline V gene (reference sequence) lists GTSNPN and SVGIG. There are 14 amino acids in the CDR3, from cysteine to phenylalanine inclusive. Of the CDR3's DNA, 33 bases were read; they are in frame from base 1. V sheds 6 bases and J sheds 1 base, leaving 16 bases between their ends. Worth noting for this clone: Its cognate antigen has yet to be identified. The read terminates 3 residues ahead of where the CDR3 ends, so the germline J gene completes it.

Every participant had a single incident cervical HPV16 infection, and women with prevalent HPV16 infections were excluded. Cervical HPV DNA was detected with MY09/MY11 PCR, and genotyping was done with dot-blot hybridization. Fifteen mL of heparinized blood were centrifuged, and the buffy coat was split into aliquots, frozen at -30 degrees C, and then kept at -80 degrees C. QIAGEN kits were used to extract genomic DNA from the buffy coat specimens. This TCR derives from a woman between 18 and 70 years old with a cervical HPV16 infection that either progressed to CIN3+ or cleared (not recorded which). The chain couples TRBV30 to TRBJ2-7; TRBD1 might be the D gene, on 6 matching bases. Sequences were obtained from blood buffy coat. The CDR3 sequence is CACTRDKGSYEQYF. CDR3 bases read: TGTGCCTGCACCCGGGACAAGGGTTCCTACGAG.